This entry lists 28 T cell receptor beta chains sequenced from one sample in a study of CD8 T cells in ankylosing spondylitis (dated by TCRdb to the late 2010s). Library preparation used 5' RACE. Sequenced using an Illumina HiSeq 2500. TCRdb reworked the public reads: Q25 trimming with fastp, MiXCR clone assembly, productive beta chains retained. Identical CDR3 proteins give one entry, which carries the most common genes and DNA. This sample holds about 130,000 distinct CDR3 sequences; about a tenth were observed only once. The ten biggest clones cover about 3.6% of the sample. Specimen: blood, either unsorted or a sorted T cell fraction (not recorded which). All receptors come from a male donor with ankylosing spondylitis or in good health (not recorded which).

DNA of the CDR3: TGTGCCAGCAGCTCGATAGCGGGATCCGAGCAGTACTTC. Its translation is CASSSIAGSEQYF. The rearrangement links TRBV7-2 to TRBJ2-7, with 8 bases aligning to TRBD2. There are 13 residues in the CDR3. V shed 4 bases and J 6 bases; nucleotides not matched to a gene: 5. CDR1 is SGHTA and CDR2 is FQGNSA in the germline V gene.

This clonotype was counted ten times or more. The chain carries TRBV7-8 and TRBJ2-2; D gene ambiguous. Germline assignment: CDR1 SGHVS and CDR2 FQNEAQ. Deletions cut 8 bases from V and 6 bases from J, with 19 bases between. CDR3 length: 15 amino acids. The CDR3 spells CASGWNSPVAGELFF. In DNA form, the CDR3 reads TGTGCCAGCGGCTGGAACTCCCCCGTTGCCGGGGAGCTGTTTTTT.

For this clonotype: This may be a read error, as it is one base from a much larger clone. The chain combines TRBV7-2 with TRBJ1-2, with 10 positions matching TRBD1. CDR1 and CDR2 from the germline V gene are SGHTA and FQGNSA. The CDR3 covers 13 residues. This chain's CDR3 is CAISSTGGWGYTF. CDR3 nucleotides: TGTGCCATCAGCTCGACAGGGGGCTGGGGCTACACCTTC.

This clonotype appeared many times. The V gene is TRBV10-3, the J gene TRBJ2-1; D may be TRBD2 (5 bases). CDR1 ENHRY and CDR2 SYGVKD come from the germline V gene. Between the trimmed V and J ends, which lost 3 bases and 2 bases, there was a span of 8 bases. This CDR3 spans 14 amino acids. CDR3 amino acids: CAISDRDPYNEQFF. CDR3 DNA sequence: TGTGCCATCAGTGATCGGGATCCCTACAATGAGCAGTTCTTC.

This clonotype was recorded at least ten times. V is TRBV4-1 and J is TRBJ1-1; D uncertain. CDR1 and CDR2 from the germline V gene are MGHRA and YSYEKL. The CDR3 covers 13 residues. Between the trimmed V and J ends, which lost 5 bases and 5 bases, there was a span of 12 bases. DNA of the CDR3: TGCGCCAGCAGCGGCCCGAGTCAGACTGAAGCTTTCTTT. Translating it yields CASSGPSQTEAFF.

This clonotype has a count of ten or more. The chain recombines TRBV29-1 with TRBJ2-2; no reliable D call. The germline V gene encodes CDR1 SQVTM and CDR2 ANQGSEA. The V end lost 5 bases, the J end lost 8 bases, and 6 bases lay between the germline ends. The CDR3 length is 10 residues. CDR3 nucleotide sequence: TGCAGCGTTTATCAAGGGGAGCTGTTTTTT. Protein sequence: CSVYQGELFF.

This clonotype was observed a handful of times. The V and J genes are TRBV7-3 and TRBJ1-6; no firm D call. Germline V gives CDR1 SGHTA, CDR2 FQGTGA. The CDR3 length is 13 residues. V was shortened by 1 base and J by 7 bases, with 5 bases between the two germline ends. This CDR3 is CASSLKPNSPLHF. CDR3 nucleotide sequence: TGTGCCAGCAGCTTAAAGCCCAATTCACCCCTCCACTTT.

This clonotype was recorded many times. The chain combines TRBV5-1 with TRBJ2-2; the match to TRBD2 covers 7 bases. J gave up 4 bases and V 0 bases, and 6 bases lay outside the gene matches. Germline assignment: CDR1 SGHRS and CDR2 YFSETQ. The CDR3 is made up of 16 amino acids. This CDR3 is CASSLAAGVGTGELFF. DNA of the CDR3: TGCGCCAGCAGCTTGGCCGCGGGAGTCGGCACCGGGGAGCTGTTTTTT.

This clonotype came up a few times. V usage is TRBV27 and J usage is TRBJ2-2; D not certain. CDR3 size: 13 residues. Germline loops: CDR1 MNHEY, CDR2 SMNVEV (reference sequence). The ends were cut back, 3 bases at V and 2 bases at J, with 4 bases in the middle. For the CDR3, the DNA is TGTGCCAGCAGTTTCCTCAACACCGGGGAGCTGTTTTTT. It yields the protein CASSFLNTGELFF.

This clonotype was seen repeatedly, ten times or more. The rearrangement uses TRBV7-2 and TRBJ2-3; TRBD2 might be the D (7 bases). The germline V gene encodes CDR1 SGHTA and CDR2 FQGNSA. V was pared by 5 bases and J by 5 bases, with 17 bases between. The CDR3 spans 15 residues. CDR3 amino acids: CASSPGVASGDTQYF. The CDR3 DNA is TGTGCCAGCAGCCCAGGGGTAGCTAGCGGAGATACGCAGTATTTT.

This clonotype was detected a few times. A junction boundary mismatches the germline segment, possibly from a read error. The chain has TRBV20-1 and TRBJ2-2; tentative D call: TRBD2 (5 bases). The CDR3 spans 17 residues. Germline V gene lookup returns CDR1 DFQATT and CDR2 SNEGSKA (reference sequence). The CDR3 reads CCARDQTGLPNTGELFF. For the CDR3, the DNA is TGCTGTGCTAGAGATCAAACGGGGTTACCGAACACCGGGGAGCTGTTTTTT.

In its sample, this clonotype was seen many times. This sequence joins TRBV5-1 and TRBJ2-5; no clear D gene. Germline V gives CDR1 SGHRS, CDR2 YFSETQ. The V end was cut by 0 bases, the J end by 0 bases, with 6 bases between. This CDR3 has 14 residues. The CDR3 here is CASSLVGYQETQYF. CDR3 in DNA: TGCGCCAGCAGCTTGGTGGGATACCAAGAGACCCAGTACTTC.

The V gene is TRBV7-2, the J gene TRBJ2-5; D gene uncertain. Germline V gene data show CDR1 as SGHTA and CDR2 as FQGNSA. The V end lost 5 bases, the J end lost 3 bases, and 16 bases lay between the germline ends. The CDR3 is 15 residues long. The CDR3 loop reads CASSLQRSLKETQYF. CDR3 DNA: TGTGCCAGCAGCCTCCAACGATCCTTAAAAGAGACCCAGTACTTC.

This clonotype was seen many times. The chain is built from TRBV5-1 and TRBJ2-2; no clear D gene. The CDR3 length is 12 residues. Germline CDR1 is SGHRS and CDR2 is YFSETQ. Between the trimmed V and J ends, which lost 5 bases and 3 bases, there was a span of 5 bases. In nucleotides, the CDR3 is TGCGCCAGCAGATTTGACACCGGGGAGCTGTTTTTT. This codes for CASRFDTGELFF.

This clonotype was seen many times. This chain links TRBV7-3 with TRBJ2-5; D call uncertain. V lost 3 bases and J lost 5, with 10 bases in between. The CDR3 totals 13 residues. Germline values: CDR1 SGHTA, CDR2 FQGTGA. The CDR3 bases are TGTGCCAGCAGCTTGGGTAGTACCGAGACCCAGTACTTC. Residues: CASSLGSTETQYF.

This clonotype was observed many times. The chain has TRBV10-3 and TRBJ2-3; D assignment may be TRBD1 or TRBD2 (5 bases each). From germline, CDR1 is ENHRY and CDR2 SYGVKD. This CDR3 has 14 residues. Trimming removed 4 bases from V and 5 bases from J, with 13 bases in between. CDR3 bases: TGTGCCATCAGTGGGGACCCACGGGGAGATACGCAGTATTTT. Its translation is CAISGDPRGDTQYF.

In its sample, this clonotype was seen many times. The chain joins TRBV20-1 to TRBJ2-1; D could derive from TRBD1 or TRBD2 (5 bases each). V lost 0 bases and J 0 bases, leaving 9 bases between the germline ends. This CDR3 contains 15 residues. The germline gives CDR1 DFQATT, CDR2 SNEGSKA (reference sequence). The CDR3 loop is CSAREGVGSYNEQFF. The CDR3 nucleotides read TGCAGTGCTAGAGAGGGGGTAGGCTCCTACAATGAGCAGTTCTTC.

This clonotype appeared many times. The J gene is TRBJ1-1, the V gene TRBV11-2; D call uncertain. Germline values: CDR1 SGHAT, CDR2 FQNNGV. Trimming took off 2 bases at V and 1 base at J, with 8 bases between the two ends. CDR3 size: 14 residues. The CDR3 is CASSLFSTNTEAFF. CDR3 nucleotides: TGTGCCAGCAGCTTATTCAGCACGAACACTGAAGCTTTCTTT.

The sample holds many counts of this clonotype. The rearrangement links TRBV20-1 to TRBJ2-1; D might be TRBD1 (5 bases). V was shortened by 5 bases and J by 0 bases, with 17 bases between the two germline ends. The CDR3 loop spans 16 amino acids. Germline CDR1 DFQATT, CDR2 SNEGSKA (reference sequence). The CDR3 loop is CSARDRLRSSYNEQFF. The DNA for the CDR3 is TGCAGTGCTCGTGACAGACTGAGAAGCTCCTACAATGAGCAGTTCTTC.

This clonotype was observed at least ten times. This chain connects TRBV12-3 or TRBV12-4 to TRBJ2-2; 10 bases map to TRBD2. V lost 6 bases, J lost 4 bases, and 8 bases stayed unmatched. This CDR3 has 16 amino acids. Here the CDR3 DNA reads TGTGCCAGCAGCCTTGGACTAGCGGAGGGCACCGGGGAGCTGTTTTTT. It specifies CASSLGLAEGTGELFF.

V and J are TRBV3-1 and TRBJ1-2; maybe TRBD1 (6 bases). This CDR3 is built from 12 residues. V dropped 4 bases and J dropped 6 bases, with 9 bases sitting between them. In germline, CDR1 is LGHDT, CDR2 YNNKEL (reference sequence). CDR3 in DNA: TGTGCCAGCAGCCGAGGGGACAATGGCTACACCTTC. It codes for CASSRGDNGYTF.

In its sample, this clonotype was seen many times. V is TRBV14 and J is TRBJ2-1, with D possibly matching TRBD2 (6 bases). There are 15 residues in the CDR3. Germline loops: CDR1 SGHDN, CDR2 FVKESK. Deletions cut 0 bases from V and 3 bases from J, with 9 bases between. The CDR3 loop is CASSQDWGLYNEQFF. In DNA form, the CDR3 reads TGTGCCAGCAGCCAAGACTGGGGACTCTACAATGAGCAGTTCTTC.

This clonotype occurred many times. V is TRBV6-2 or TRBV6-3 and J is TRBJ1-5; weak D call: TRBD1 (5 bases). V was clipped by 5 bases and J by 0 bases, with 11 bases between them. Germline V gene data show CDR1 as MNHEY and CDR2 as SVGEGT. CDR3 length: 15 residues. The CDR3 DNA reads as TGTGCCAGCAGTAGGACAACCGATAGCAATCAGCCCCAGCATTTT. Translated: CASSRTTDSNQPQHF.

The V call is TRBV20-1, the J call TRBJ2-1; D tentatively fits TRBD1 or TRBD2 (7 bases each). CDR3 size: 17 residues. Germline CDR1 and CDR2: DFQATT and SNEGSKA (reference sequence). Between the trimmed V and J ends, which lost 6 bases and 5 bases, there was a span of 26 bases. The CDR3 protein is CSAPRGGVARRNNEQFF. CDR3 coding DNA: TGCAGTGCCCCCAGGGGGGGTGTGGCACGGAGAAACAATGAGCAGTTCTTC.

The rearrangement links TRBV7-8 to TRBJ2-2, with D perhaps being TRBD1 or TRBD2 (5 bases each). The germline gives CDR1 SGHVS, CDR2 FQNEAQ. Trimming removed 7 bases at V and 6 bases at J, with 15 bases between. The length of the CDR3 is 14 residues. CDR3 loop: CASTYQGVAGELFF. The CDR3, as DNA: TGTGCCAGCACCTACCAGGGAGTGGCCGGGGAGCTGTTTTTT.

There are many counts of this clonotype. The CDR3 loop is CSAPLPSTTMSEQFF. Written as DNA, the CDR3 is TGCAGTGCTCCCCTGCCGAGCACTACAATGTCTGAGCAGTTCTTC. The chain joins TRBV20-1 to TRBJ2-1; D gene unclear. The CDR3 sequence is 15 residues long. Trimming pared 5 bases from V and 9 bases from J, leaving 23 bases between. Germline assignment: CDR1 DFQATT and CDR2 SNEGSKA (reference sequence).

This clonotype was picked up many times. V usage is TRBV20-1 and J usage is TRBJ2-1; 11 positions match TRBD2. V trimming: 4 bases; J trimming: 6 bases; junction bases outside the gene matches: 2. The germline CDR1 and CDR2 sequences are DFQATT and SNEGSKA (reference sequence). The CDR3 is made up of 13 amino acids. The CDR3 loop reads CSAKLAGVNEQFF. DNA of the CDR3: TGCAGTGCTAAACTAGCGGGAGTCAATGAGCAGTTCTTC.

This clonotype was observed many times. The chain uses TRBV5-4 and TRBJ2-2; D call uncertain. The V end lost 0 bases, the J end lost 0 bases, and 9 bases lay between the germline ends. Per germline, CDR1 SGHNT and CDR2 YYREEE (reference sequence). This CDR3 is 16 amino acids long. CDR3 coding DNA: TGTGCCAGCAGCTTGGTTGCAGGAACGAACACCGGGGAGCTGTTTTTT. This sequence encodes CASSLVAGTNTGELFF. The full variable domain, its missing parts supplied by reference TRBV5-4 and TRBJ2-2, is ETGVTQSPTHLIKTRGQQVTLRCSSQSGHNTVSWYQQALGQGPQFIFQYYREEENGRGNFPPRFSGLQFPNYSSELNVNALELDDSALYLCASSLVAGTNTGELFFGEGSRLTVL.